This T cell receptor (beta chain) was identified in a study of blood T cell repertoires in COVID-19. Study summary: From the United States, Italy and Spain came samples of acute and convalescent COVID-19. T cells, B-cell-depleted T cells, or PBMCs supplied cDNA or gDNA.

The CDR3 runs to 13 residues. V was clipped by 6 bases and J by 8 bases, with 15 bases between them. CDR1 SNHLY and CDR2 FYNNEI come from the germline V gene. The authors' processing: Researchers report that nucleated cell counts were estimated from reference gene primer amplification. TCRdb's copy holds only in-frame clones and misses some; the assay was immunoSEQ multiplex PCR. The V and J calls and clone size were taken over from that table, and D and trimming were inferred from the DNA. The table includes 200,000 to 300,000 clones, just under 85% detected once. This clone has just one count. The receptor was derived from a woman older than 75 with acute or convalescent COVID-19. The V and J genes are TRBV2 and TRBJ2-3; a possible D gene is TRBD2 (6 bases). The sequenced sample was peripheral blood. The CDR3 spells CASRGGVVGTQYF. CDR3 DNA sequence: TGTGCCAGCAGAGGAGGGGTCGTAGGTACGCAGTATTTT.